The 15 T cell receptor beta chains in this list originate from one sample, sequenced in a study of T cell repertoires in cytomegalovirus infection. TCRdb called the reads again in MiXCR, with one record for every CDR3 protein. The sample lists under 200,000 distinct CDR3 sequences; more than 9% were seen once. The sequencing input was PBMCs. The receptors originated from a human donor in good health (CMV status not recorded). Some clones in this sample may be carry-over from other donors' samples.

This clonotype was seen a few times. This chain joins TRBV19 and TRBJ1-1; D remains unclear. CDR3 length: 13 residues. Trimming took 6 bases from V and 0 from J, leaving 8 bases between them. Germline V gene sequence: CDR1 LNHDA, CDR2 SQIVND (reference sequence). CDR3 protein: CASSPEVNTEAFF. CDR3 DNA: TGTGCCAGTAGCCCAGAGGTGAACACTGAAGCTTTCTTT.

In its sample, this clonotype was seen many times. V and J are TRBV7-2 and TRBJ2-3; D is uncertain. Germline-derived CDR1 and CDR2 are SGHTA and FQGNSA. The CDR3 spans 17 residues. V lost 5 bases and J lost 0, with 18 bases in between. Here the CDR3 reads CASSPRFRPSSTDTQYF. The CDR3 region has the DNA TGTGCCAGCAGCCCCCGGTTTCGCCCGTCTAGCACAGATACGCAGTATTTT.

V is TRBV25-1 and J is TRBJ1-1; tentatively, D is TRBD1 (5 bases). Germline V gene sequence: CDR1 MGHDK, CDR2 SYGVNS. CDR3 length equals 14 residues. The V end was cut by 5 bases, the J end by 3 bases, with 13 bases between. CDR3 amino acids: CASSSGTYYTEAFF. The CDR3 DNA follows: TGTGCCAGCAGTAGTGGGACCTACTACACTGAAGCTTTCTTT.

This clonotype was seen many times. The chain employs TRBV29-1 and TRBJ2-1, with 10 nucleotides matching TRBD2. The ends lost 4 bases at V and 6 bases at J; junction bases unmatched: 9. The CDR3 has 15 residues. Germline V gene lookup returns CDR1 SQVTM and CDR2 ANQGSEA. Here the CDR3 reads CSVGPGLASGNEQFF. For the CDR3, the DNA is TGCAGCGTTGGTCCGGGACTAGCGTCAGGCAATGAGCAGTTCTTC.

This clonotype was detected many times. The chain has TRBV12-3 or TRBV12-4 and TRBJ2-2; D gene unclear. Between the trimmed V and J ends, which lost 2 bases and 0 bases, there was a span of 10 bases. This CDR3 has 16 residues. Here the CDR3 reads CASSLYGITNTGELFF. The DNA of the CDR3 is TGTGCCAGCAGTTTATATGGAATCACGAACACCGGGGAGCTGTTTTTT.

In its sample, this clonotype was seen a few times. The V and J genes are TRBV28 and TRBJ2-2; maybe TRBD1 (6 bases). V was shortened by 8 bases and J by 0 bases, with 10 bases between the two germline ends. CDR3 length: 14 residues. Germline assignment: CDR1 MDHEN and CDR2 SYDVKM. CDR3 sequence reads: CASSDRPNTGELFF. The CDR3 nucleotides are TGTGCCAGCTCGGACAGACCGAACACCGGGGAGCTGTTTTTT.

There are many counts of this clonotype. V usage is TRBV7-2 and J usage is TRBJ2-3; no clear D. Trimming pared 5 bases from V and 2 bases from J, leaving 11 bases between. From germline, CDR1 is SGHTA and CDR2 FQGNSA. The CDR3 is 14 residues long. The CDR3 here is CASSPPESTDTQYF. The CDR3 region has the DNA TGTGCCAGCAGCCCGCCGGAGTCCACAGATACGCAGTATTTT.

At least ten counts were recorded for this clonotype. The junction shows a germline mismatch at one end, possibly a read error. As DNA, the CDR3 is TGCAGCGTTGAAAGGGCGGGACCCATGCTCTTC. This gives the protein CSVERAGPMLF. The chain combines TRBV29-1 with TRBJ2-1; tentative D call: TRBD2 (6 bases). There are 11 residues in the CDR3. CDR1 is SQVTM and CDR2 is ANQGSEA in the germline V gene.

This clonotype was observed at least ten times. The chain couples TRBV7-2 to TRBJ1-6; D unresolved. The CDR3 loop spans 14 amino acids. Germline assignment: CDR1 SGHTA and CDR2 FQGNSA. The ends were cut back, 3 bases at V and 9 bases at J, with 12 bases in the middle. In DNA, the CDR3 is TGTGCCAGCAGCTTCCAGAGCAAAATTTCACCCCTCCACTTT. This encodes CASSFQSKISPLHF.

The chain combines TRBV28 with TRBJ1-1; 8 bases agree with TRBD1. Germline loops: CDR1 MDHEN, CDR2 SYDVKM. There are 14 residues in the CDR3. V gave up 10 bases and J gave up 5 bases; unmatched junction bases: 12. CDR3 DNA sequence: TGTGCCACTTTACAGGGGGGGTGGAGGACTGAAGCTTTCTTT. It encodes CATLQGGWRTEAFF.

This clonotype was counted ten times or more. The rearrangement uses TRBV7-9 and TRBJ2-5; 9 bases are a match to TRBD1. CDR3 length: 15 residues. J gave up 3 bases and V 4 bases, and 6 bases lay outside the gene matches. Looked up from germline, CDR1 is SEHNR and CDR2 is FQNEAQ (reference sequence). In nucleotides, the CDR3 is TGTGCCAGCAGCTCGATACAGGGGGCAAAAGAGACCCAGTACTTC. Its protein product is CASSSIQGAKETQYF. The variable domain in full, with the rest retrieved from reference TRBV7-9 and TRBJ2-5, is DTGVSQNPRHKITKRGQNVTFRCDPISEHNRLYWYRQTLGQGPEFLTYFQNEAQLEKSRLLSDRFSAERPKGSFSTLEIQRTEQGDSAMYLCASSSIQGAKETQYFGPGTRLLVL.

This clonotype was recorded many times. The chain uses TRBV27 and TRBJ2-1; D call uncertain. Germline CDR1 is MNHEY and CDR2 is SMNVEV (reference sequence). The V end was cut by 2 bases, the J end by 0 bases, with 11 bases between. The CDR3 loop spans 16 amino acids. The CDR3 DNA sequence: TGTGCCAGCAGTTTAAGTCGGCCAAGCTCCTACAATGAGCAGTTCTTC. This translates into CASSLSRPSSYNEQFF.

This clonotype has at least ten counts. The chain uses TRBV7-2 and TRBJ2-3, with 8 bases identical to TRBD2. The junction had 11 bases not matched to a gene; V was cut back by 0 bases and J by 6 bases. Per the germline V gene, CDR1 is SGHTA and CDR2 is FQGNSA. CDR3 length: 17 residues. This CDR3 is CASSLARASGYGDTQYF. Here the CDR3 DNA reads TGTGCCAGCAGCTTAGCGCGGGCTAGCGGGTATGGGGATACGCAGTATTTT.

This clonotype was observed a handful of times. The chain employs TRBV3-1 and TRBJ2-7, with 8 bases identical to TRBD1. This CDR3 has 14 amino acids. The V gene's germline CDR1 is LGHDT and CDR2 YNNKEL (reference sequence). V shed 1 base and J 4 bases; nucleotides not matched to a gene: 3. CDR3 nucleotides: TGTGCCAGCAGCCAAGGGACAGGGAGTTACGAGCAGTACTTC. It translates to CASSQGTGSYEQYF.

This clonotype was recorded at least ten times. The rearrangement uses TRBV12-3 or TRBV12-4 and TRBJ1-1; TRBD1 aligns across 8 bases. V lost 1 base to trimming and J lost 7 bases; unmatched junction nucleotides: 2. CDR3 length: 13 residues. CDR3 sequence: CASSLGRGHEAFF. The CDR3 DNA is TGTGCCAGCAGTTTAGGCAGGGGGCATGAAGCTTTCTTT.